A single sample is the source of the 28 T cell receptor beta chains below, sequenced in a study of a mutant IDH1 vaccine in newly diagnosed glioma. Generated by immunoSEQ multiplex PCR, the TCRdb table keeps only in-frame clones and is missing some. This table has approximately 82,000 clones, roughly 85% appearing once. Antigens for these TCRs are unknown. Time point denoted: week 23, last vaccination. Vaccination used 300 ug of mutant IDH1 20-mer peptide per dose, with topical imiquimod. The material was PBMCs, obtained from a glioma patient whose treatment included an IDH1 peptide vaccine. Receptors originate from a man under 40 with glioma. Some clones in this sample may be carry-over from other donors' samples.

The chain links TRBV19 to TRBJ1-5; 7 positions match TRBD1. The germline CDR1 and CDR2 sequences are LNHDA and SQIVND (reference sequence). Germline trimming cut 2 bases from V and 7 bases from J; bases unmatched to any gene: 5. The CDR3 is 14 residues long. The CDR3 is CASSIIGGGQPQHF. The CDR3 DNA is TGTGCCAGTAGTATAATAGGGGGCGGCCAGCCCCAGCATTTT.

The CDR3 region has the DNA TGTGCCAGCAGCTTAGCGATCCGGGGGGATGGCTACACCTTC. The encoded protein is CASSLAIRGDGYTF. J is TRBJ1-2 and V is TRBV7-2, with D tentatively TRBD1 (5 bases). V lost 0 bases and J 6 bases, leaving 11 bases between the germline ends. Germline V gene sequence: CDR1 SGHTA, CDR2 FQGNSA. The CDR3 totals 14 residues.

The rearrangement uses TRBV15 and TRBJ1-5, with D maybe TRBD1 (5 bases). The CDR3 runs 14 residues. Looked up from germline, CDR1 is LNHNV and CDR2 is YYDKDF (reference sequence). The ends were cut back, 1 base at V and 7 bases at J, with 11 bases in the middle. The DNA of the CDR3 is TGTGCCACCAGCAGAGGCCGGGGGGGGCAGCCCCAGCATTTT. This encodes CATSRGRGGQPQHF.

The chain has TRBV5-1 and TRBJ2-1, with D possibly matching TRBD2 (6 bases). This CDR3 contains 18 residues. Germline V gene data show CDR1 as SGHRS and CDR2 as YFSETQ. Trimming shortened V by 0 bases and J by 9 bases, and 25 bases separated the two germline ends. This CDR3 reads CASSLAGRARTTGSEQFF. The CDR3 coding sequence is TGCGCCAGCAGCTTGGCCGGACGTGCTCGGACTACAGGTTCTGAGCAGTTCTTC.

This chain uses TRBV10-3 with TRBJ2-1, with 9 bases that match TRBD2. The V segment lost 2 bases and the J segment 2 bases; nucleotides outside the gene matches: 1. The CDR3 is made up of 15 amino acids. Germline assignment: CDR1 ENHRY and CDR2 SYGVKD. The CDR3 spells CAISEIAGAYNEQFF. CDR3 bases: TGTGCCATCAGTGAGATAGCGGGGGCCTACAATGAGCAGTTCTTC.

This clone occurred a few times. The chain has TRBV9 and TRBJ1-1; D remains unclear. The germline V gene encodes CDR1 SGDLS and CDR2 YYNGEE. The CDR3 extends over 13 amino acids. The germline V and J ends were trimmed by 3 bases and 2 bases, with 8 bases remaining between them. CDR3 protein: CASSGSANTEAFF. The DNA for the CDR3 is TGTGCCAGCAGCGGGTCAGCTAACACTGAAGCTTTCTTT.

This clone was seen just once. The chain combines TRBV7-9 with TRBJ1-4, with D possibly being TRBD1 (5 bases). Germline loops: CDR1 SEHNR, CDR2 FQNEAQ (reference sequence). V dropped 5 bases and J dropped 8 bases, with 18 bases sitting between them. CDR3 length equals 15 residues. The CDR3 reads CASSESWGPGEKLFF. CDR3 bases: TGTGCCAGCAGCGAGTCTTGGGGACCTGGGGAAAAACTGTTTTTT.

The V and J genes are TRBV19 and TRBJ1-3; D is unresolved. V lost 5 bases, J lost 4 bases, and 21 bases lay in between. CDR1 and CDR2 from the germline V gene are LNHDA and SQIVND (reference sequence). There are 17 residues in the CDR3. Here the CDR3 reads CASSSRRIVSRGNTIYF. CDR3 coding DNA: TGTGCCAGTAGTTCAAGAAGGATTGTAAGCAGGGGAAACACCATATATTTT.

Of note for this clone: The same CDR3 arises from other DNA sequences in this sample as well. This chain links TRBV28 with TRBJ1-2; D might be TRBD1 (5 bases). V lost 5 bases, J lost 2 bases, and 15 bases lay in between. CDR3 length: 15 residues. Germline loops: CDR1 MDHEN, CDR2 SYDVKM. The CDR3 is CASSPVDSHNYGYTF. The DNA for the CDR3 is TGTGCCAGCAGTCCAGTCGACAGCCACAACTATGGCTACACCTTC.

The chain joins TRBV6-6 to TRBJ1-6; D is unresolved. V shed 0 bases and J shed 0 bases, with 6 bases lying between them. CDR3 length: 16 residues. The germline gives CDR1 MNHNY, CDR2 SVGAGI (reference sequence). The chain's CDR3 is CASSYSPASYNSPLHF. Written as DNA, the CDR3 is TGTGCCAGCAGTTACTCCCCAGCCTCCTATAATTCACCCCTCCACTTT.

This clone was picked up one time. This sequence joins TRBV7-2 and TRBJ1-2, with D uncertain. Germline values: CDR1 SGHTA, CDR2 FQGNSA. CDR3 length: 14 amino acids. Trimming stripped 1 base from V and 4 bases from J, with 10 bases between. CDR3 region: CASSLVGDGYGYTF. DNA for the CDR3: TGTGCCAGCAGCTTAGTTGGGGATGGCTATGGCTACACCTTC.

Regarding this clone: An end of the junction does not agree with germline; a read error may underlie this. The V and J genes are TRBV5-4 and TRBJ2-1; the D call may be TRBD1 or TRBD2 (5 bases each). Germline CDR1 SGHNT, CDR2 YYREEE (reference sequence). The CDR3 is made up of 15 amino acids. CDR3 region: CASSSAGTSYSEQFF. DNA for the CDR3: TGTGCCAGCAGCTCGGCCGGGACCTCCTACAGTGAGCAGTTCTTC.

V and J are TRBV19 and TRBJ1-5; no reliable D call. CDR1 is LNHDA and CDR2 is SQIVND in the germline V gene (reference sequence). The CDR3 length is 15 residues. V lost 3 bases to trimming and J lost 2 bases, with 11 bases between them. Here the CDR3 DNA reads TGTGCCAGTAGTATTAGCCATCGGGGCAATCAGCCCCAGCATTTT. It translates to CASSISHRGNQPQHF.

V gene TRBV30 combines with J gene TRBJ1-6, with unresolved D. Germline V CDR1 and CDR2: GTSNPN, SVGIG (reference sequence). Trimming removed 1 base from V and 10 bases from J, with 14 bases in between. This CDR3 has 14 amino acids. CDR3 in DNA: TGTGCCTGGAGTGGGTCAGGATTTTGGTCACCCCTCCACTTT. It codes for CAWSGSGFWSPLHF.

In this sample, this clone turned up a few times. The chain couples TRBV6-1 to TRBJ1-4; D call uncertain. Trimming pared 7 bases from V and 13 bases from J, leaving 13 bases between. The CDR3 has 11 amino acids. From germline, CDR1 is MNHNS and CDR2 SASEGT. DNA for the CDR3: TGTGCCAGCATCCTGGGGTATAGACTGTTTTTT. Translation gives CASILGYRLFF.

The chain carries TRBV4-3 and TRBJ2-7; 12 bases line up with TRBD1. The ends lost 0 bases at V and 6 bases at J; junction bases unmatched: 6. This CDR3 spans 16 amino acids. Looked up from germline, CDR1 is LGHNA and CDR2 is YSLEER. DNA of the CDR3: TGCGCCAGCAGCCAAGATTGGGGGACAGGGGGCCTCGAGCAGTACTTC. This gives the protein CASSQDWGTGGLEQYF.

The chain recombines TRBV27 with TRBJ2-7, with D tentatively TRBD1 (7 bases). This CDR3 comprises 12 residues. From germline, CDR1 is MNHEY and CDR2 SMNVEV (reference sequence). The germline V and J ends were trimmed by 5 bases and 6 bases, with 11 bases remaining between them. The CDR3 DNA is TGTGCCAGCAGTAGACAGGGAGGCGAGCAGTACTTC. Amino acids: CASSRQGGEQYF.

V gene TRBV28 combines with J gene TRBJ2-7; TRBD1 might be the D (6 bases). Germline V lookup: CDR1 MDHEN, CDR2 SYDVKM. Trimming left V 10 bases short and J 5 bases short, with 21 bases between. The CDR3 length is 14 residues. CDR3 nucleotide sequence: TGTGCCACCACAGACGGAGCAGGGGACGACGAGCAGTACTTC. Protein sequence: CATTDGAGDDEQYF.

The J gene is TRBJ1-6, the V gene TRBV11-2; D is unclear. The V gene's germline CDR1 is SGHAT and CDR2 FQNNGV. The V gene lost 3 bases and the J gene lost 9 bases, with 9 bases spanning the gap. This CDR3 is built from 13 residues. The CDR3 DNA sequence: TGTGCCAGCAGCTTCACGGTTGTTTCACCCCTCCACTTT. Translated, it gives CASSFTVVSPLHF. Full variable domain (remainder filled in from reference TRBV11-2 and TRBJ1-6): EAGVAQSPRYKIIEKRQSVAFWCNPISGHATLYWYQQILGQGPKLLIQFQNNGVVDDSQLPKDRFSAERLKGVDSTLKIQPAKLEDSAVYLCASSFTVVSPLHFGNGTRLTVT.

This sequence joins TRBV4-2 and TRBJ1-4; no reliable D call. This CDR3 is 15 amino acids long. The V gene lost 1 base and the J gene lost 5 bases, with 11 bases spanning the gap. From germline, CDR1 is LGHNA and CDR2 YNFKEQ. CDR3 in amino acids: CASSQVVGPNEKLFF. DNA of the CDR3: TGTGCCAGCAGCCAAGTAGTCGGCCCGAATGAAAAACTGTTTTTT.

This chain connects TRBV18 to TRBJ2-2; D uncertain. The CDR3 has 14 residues. V lost 3 bases to trimming and J lost 5 bases, with 10 bases between them. The germline V gene has CDR1 KGHSH and CDR2 LQKENI. The CDR3 DNA is TGTGCCAGCTCACCGGCGGTCGGGACCGGGGAGCTGTTTTTT. Amino acids: CASSPAVGTGELFF.

The chain links TRBV6-6 to TRBJ1-1; 9 bases agree with TRBD1. In germline, CDR1 is MNHNY, CDR2 SVGAGI (reference sequence). The CDR3 is 14 residues long. The V gene end was trimmed by 5 bases and the J gene end by 7 bases; junction bases not matched to a gene: 8. The CDR3 nucleotides are TGTGCCAGCAGTGAGGGTTACAGGGGGCTTGAAGCTTTCTTT. Translating gives CASSEGYRGLEAFF.

This chain joins TRBV5-1 and TRBJ1-2; D not resolved. V gave up 0 bases and J gave up 7 bases, with 16 bases separating them. Germline loops: CDR1 SGHRS, CDR2 YFSETQ. This CDR3 is 15 amino acids long. This chain's CDR3 is CASSLDVSPSTGYTF. CDR3 DNA sequence: TGCGCCAGCAGCTTGGATGTCAGCCCTTCAACTGGCTACACCTTC.

The chain links TRBV5-1 to TRBJ2-3, with 12 bases aligning to TRBD2. This CDR3 has 17 residues. V lost 3 bases, J lost 0 bases, and 5 bases stayed unmatched. CDR1 and CDR2 from the germline V gene are SGHRS and YFSETQ. The CDR3 sequence: CASSSGLAGLSTDTQYF. CDR3 nucleotide sequence: TGCGCCAGCAGCTCAGGACTAGCGGGACTTAGCACAGATACGCAGTATTTT.

In DNA, the CDR3 is TGTGCCAGCTCACGCGGACAGGGGGCGGGAGGCTACACCTTC. Amino acids: CASSRGQGAGGYTF. The J gene is TRBJ1-2, the V gene TRBV18; TRBD1 matches at 11 bases. Trimming at V came to 4 bases and at J to 8 bases, leaving 6 bases not matched to a gene. Per the germline V gene, CDR1 is KGHSH and CDR2 is LQKENI. The CDR3 has 14 amino acids.

V and J are TRBV30 and TRBJ1-3; tentatively, D is TRBD1 (5 bases). CDR1 and CDR2 from the germline V gene are GTSNPN and SVGIG (reference sequence). Trimming pared 3 bases from V and 2 bases from J, leaving 8 bases between. This CDR3 region has 13 residues. This CDR3 is CAWRGGTGNTIYF. CDR3 nucleotides: TGTGCCTGGAGGGGGGGTACTGGAAACACCATATATTTT.

The V and J genes are TRBV5-1 and TRBJ2-7; TRBD2 matches at 10 bases. V shed 4 bases and J 1 base; nucleotides not matched to a gene: 11. Per the germline V gene, CDR1 is SGHRS and CDR2 is YFSETQ. The CDR3 totals 17 residues. The CDR3 reads CASSDLLYSGGSYEQYF. CDR3 DNA sequence: TGCGCCAGCAGCGATCTCCTATATAGCGGGGGGTCCTACGAGCAGTACTTC.

In its sample, this clone was seen once. The chain carries TRBV28 and TRBJ1-1; unclear D gene. The CDR3 has 13 residues. Germline V lookup: CDR1 MDHEN, CDR2 SYDVKM. V lost 7 bases and J lost 6, with 15 bases in between. CDR3: CASTPGRVSEAFF. The CDR3 coding sequence is TGTGCCAGCACCCCCGGCCGGGTCTCTGAAGCTTTCTTT.